This TCR beta chain was identified during a study of shared clonotypes between healthy human individuals. At the level of the study: In total, the donors were a couple of women and a few men aged 18 to 49. Findings of the study overall: Clonotypes not shared had lower generation probabilities than those common to all four donors.

The naive CD8 fraction comprised CD45RO-negative cells positively selected for CCR7 and excluded terminally differentiated effector memory CD45RA+ cells. Donors had no recently reported acute infections or vaccinations and were HIV-negative. This clone was seen a few times. Its antigen is undetermined. Within the sample, other DNA sequences also encode this same CDR3. Germline CDR1 SGDLS, CDR2 YYNGEE. V lost 4 bases, J lost 5 bases, and 4 bases stayed unmatched. CDR3 length: 14 residues. The assay was immunoSEQ multiplex PCR, and TCRdb's table has in-frame clones only and misses some. The data show about 2 million clones, about 95% seen once.

The specimen was naive CD8+ T cells sorted from blood. This chain links TRBV9 with TRBJ2-3; 10 bases align to TRBD2. This sequence originates from a man aged 18 to 35 in good health. CDR3 DNA: TGTGCCAGCAGCCTCAGCGGGAGGGAAGATACGCAGTATTTT. Translating gives CASSLSGREDTQYF.